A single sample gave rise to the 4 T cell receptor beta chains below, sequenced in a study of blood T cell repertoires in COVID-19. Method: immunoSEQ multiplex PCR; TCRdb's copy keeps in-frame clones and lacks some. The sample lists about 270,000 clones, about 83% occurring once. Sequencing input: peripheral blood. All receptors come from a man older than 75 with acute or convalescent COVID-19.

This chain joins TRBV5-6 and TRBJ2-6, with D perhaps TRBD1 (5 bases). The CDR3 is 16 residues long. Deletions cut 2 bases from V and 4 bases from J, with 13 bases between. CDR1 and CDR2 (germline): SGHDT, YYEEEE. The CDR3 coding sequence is TGTGCCAGCAGCTTAGCAGGGCTACCCGGGGCCAACGTCCTGACTTTC. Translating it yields CASSLAGLPGANVLTF.

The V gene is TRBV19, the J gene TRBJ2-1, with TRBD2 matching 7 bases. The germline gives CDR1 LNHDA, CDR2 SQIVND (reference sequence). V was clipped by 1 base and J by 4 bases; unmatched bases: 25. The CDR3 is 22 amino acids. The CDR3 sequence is CASSIAHASSGRYPFIYNEQFF. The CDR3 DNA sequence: TGTGCCAGTAGTATAGCCCATGCGTCTAGCGGAAGATATCCATTCATATACAATGAGCAGTTCTTC.

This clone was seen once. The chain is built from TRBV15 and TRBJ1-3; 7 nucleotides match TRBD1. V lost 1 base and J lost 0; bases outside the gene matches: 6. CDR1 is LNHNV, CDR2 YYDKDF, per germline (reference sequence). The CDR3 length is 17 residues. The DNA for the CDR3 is TGTGCCACCAGCAGAGCCGGGACAGAATACTCTGGAAACACCATATATTTT. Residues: CATSRAGTEYSGNTIYF.

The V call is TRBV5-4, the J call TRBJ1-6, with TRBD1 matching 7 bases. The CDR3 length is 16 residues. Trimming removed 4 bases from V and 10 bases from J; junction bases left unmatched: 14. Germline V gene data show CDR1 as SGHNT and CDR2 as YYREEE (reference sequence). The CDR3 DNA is TGTGCCAGCAGCCGGGACGAGCAGGGGGGTTCGTCACCCCTCCACTTT. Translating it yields CASSRDEQGGSSPLHF.